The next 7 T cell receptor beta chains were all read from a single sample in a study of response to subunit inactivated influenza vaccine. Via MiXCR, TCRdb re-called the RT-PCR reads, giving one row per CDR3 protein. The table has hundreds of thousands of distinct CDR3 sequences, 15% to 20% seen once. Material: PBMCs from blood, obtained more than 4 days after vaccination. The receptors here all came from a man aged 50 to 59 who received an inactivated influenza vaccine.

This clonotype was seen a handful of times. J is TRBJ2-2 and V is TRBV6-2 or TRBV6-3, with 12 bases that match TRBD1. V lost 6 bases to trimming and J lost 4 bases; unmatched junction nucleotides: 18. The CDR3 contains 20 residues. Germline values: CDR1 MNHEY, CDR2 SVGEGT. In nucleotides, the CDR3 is TGTGCCAGCAGCCACACCCCGGGACAGGGGGCCGGGCGTAGCACCGGGGAGCTGTTTTTT. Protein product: CASSHTPGQGAGRSTGELFF.

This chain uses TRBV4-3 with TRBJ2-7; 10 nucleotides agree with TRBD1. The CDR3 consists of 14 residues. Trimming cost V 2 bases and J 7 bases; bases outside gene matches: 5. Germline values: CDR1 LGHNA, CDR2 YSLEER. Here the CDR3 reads CASSQRQGAGEQYF. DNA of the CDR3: TGCGCCAGCAGCCAAAGACAGGGGGCGGGTGAGCAGTACTTC.

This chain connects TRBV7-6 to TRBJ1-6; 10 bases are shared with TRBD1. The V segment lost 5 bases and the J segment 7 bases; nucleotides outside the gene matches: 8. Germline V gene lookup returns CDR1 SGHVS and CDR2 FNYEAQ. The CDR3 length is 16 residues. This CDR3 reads CASSLHGTGVNSPLHF. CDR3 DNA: TGTGCCAGCAGCCTACACGGGACAGGGGTGAATTCACCCCTCCACTTT.

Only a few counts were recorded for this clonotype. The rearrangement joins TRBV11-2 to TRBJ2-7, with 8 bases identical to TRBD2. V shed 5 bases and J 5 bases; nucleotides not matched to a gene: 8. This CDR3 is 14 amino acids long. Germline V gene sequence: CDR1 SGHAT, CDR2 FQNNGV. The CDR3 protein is CASSEGSGGHEQYF. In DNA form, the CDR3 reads TGTGCCAGCAGCGAGGGCTCGGGGGGGCACGAGCAGTACTTC.

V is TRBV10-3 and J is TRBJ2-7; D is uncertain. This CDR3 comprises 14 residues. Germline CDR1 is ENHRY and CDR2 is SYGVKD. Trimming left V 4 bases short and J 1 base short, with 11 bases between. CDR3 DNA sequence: TGTGCCATCAGTGCAGACGCCGTTTCCTACGAGCAGTACTTC. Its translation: CAISADAVSYEQYF.

The CDR3 DNA follows: TGTGCCAGCGGGAGGATTCCCATGAACACTGAAGCTTTCTTT. It specifies CASGRIPMNTEAFF. This rearrangement joins TRBV6-2 or TRBV6-3 to TRBJ1-1; no clear D gene. CDR3 length: 14 residues. V gave up 8 bases and J gave up 0 bases, with 13 bases separating them. Germline V gene lookup returns CDR1 MNHEY and CDR2 SVGEGT.

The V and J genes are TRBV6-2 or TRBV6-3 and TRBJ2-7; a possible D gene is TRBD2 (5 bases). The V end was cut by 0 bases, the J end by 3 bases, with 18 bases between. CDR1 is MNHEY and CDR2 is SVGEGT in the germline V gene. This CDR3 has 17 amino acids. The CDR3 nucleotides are TGTGCCAGCAGTTACTCGAGAGTAGCGACAAACCGCTACGAGCAGTACTTC. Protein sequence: CASSYSRVATNRYEQYF.